These 8 T cell receptor beta chains share one sample of origin, sequenced in a study of OX40 agonist ivuxolimab in advanced cancers. Clones were read by immunoSEQ multiplex PCR, and TCRdb kept only the in-frame ones, dropping some. The sample comprises about 72,000 clones, around 83% of which are singletons, and about 2.5% rests with the top ten. The specimen comprised CD4+ or CD8+ T cells sorted from blood, sampled in a trial of the OX40 agonist ivuxolimab. Source of these receptors: an adult with an advanced solid tumor such as melanoma, head and neck, liver or kidney cancer.

This clone came up once. V usage is TRBV28 and J usage is TRBJ2-2; 10 nucleotides line up with TRBD1. The CDR3 is 15 amino acids. Germline-derived CDR1 and CDR2 are MDHEN and SYDVKM. Unmatched junction bases numbered 8, after V lost 6 bases and J lost 7 bases. CDR3 DNA: TGTGCCAGCAGCAACCGACAGGGGGCTATCGGGGAGCTGTTTTTT. It yields the protein CASSNRQGAIGELFF.

This chain uses TRBV7-2 with TRBJ1-5, with 7 bases aligning to TRBD1. CDR3 length: 16 amino acids. Germline trimming cut 1 base from V and 0 bases from J; bases unmatched to any gene: 3. CDR1 and CDR2 (germline): SGHTA, FQGNSA. CDR3: CASSLEGALSNQPQHF. CDR3 nucleotide sequence: TGTGCCAGCAGCTTAGAGGGGGCCCTTAGCAATCAGCCCCAGCATTTT. The complete variable domain, with remaining parts taken from reference TRBV7-2 and TRBJ1-5, reads GAGVSQSPSNKVTEKGKDVELRCDPISGHTALYWYRQSLGQGLEFLIYFQGNSAPDKSGLPSDRFSAERTGGSVSTLTIQRTQQEDSAVYLCASSLEGALSNQPQHFGDGTRLSIL.

This rearrangement joins TRBV7-3 to TRBJ2-3; no definite D call. Germline-derived CDR1 and CDR2 are SGHTA and FQGTGA. The CDR3 runs 14 residues. Deletions cut 5 bases from V and 1 base from J, with 10 bases between. CDR3 protein: CASSQNTGTDTQYF. The DNA for the CDR3 is TGTGCCAGCAGCCAGAACACTGGCACAGATACGCAGTATTTT. Full variable domain (rest looked up from reference TRBV7-3 and TRBJ2-3): GAGVSQTPSNKVTEKGKYVELRCDPISGHTALYWYRQSLGQGPEFLIYFQGTGAADDSGLPNDRFFAVRPEGSVSTLKIQRTERGDSAVYLCASSQNTGTDTQYFGPGTRLTVL.

The chain combines TRBV4-1 with TRBJ1-1, with 8 bases aligning to TRBD1. V lost 4 bases and J lost 4; bases outside the gene matches: 5. This CDR3 spans 14 amino acids. CDR1 MGHRA and CDR2 YSYEKL come from the germline V gene. The CDR3, as DNA: TGCGCCAGCAGCCTAGAGGACAGGGTCACTGAAGCTTTCTTT. This sequence encodes CASSLEDRVTEAFF.

V usage is TRBV21-1 and J usage is TRBJ2-7; TRBD2 is the table's D call, not checked against the DNA. TRBV21-1 is a listed pseudogene. The CDR3 is 14 residues long. In DNA form, the CDR3 reads TGTGCCACCAGGGGAGCGGGAGGCTCCTACGAGCAGTACTTC. Amino acids: CATRGAGGSYEQYF.

This chain links TRBV7-7 with TRBJ2-3, with TRBD2 matching over 11 bases. Per the germline V gene, CDR1 is SSHAT and CDR2 is FNYEAQ (reference sequence). V was pared by 5 bases and J by 3 bases, with 4 bases of the junction left unmatched. This CDR3 is built from 15 residues. In DNA form, the CDR3 reads TGTGCCAGCAGCCAAACTAGCGGGAGAACAGATACGCAGTATTTT. It is translated as CASSQTSGRTDTQYF. Full variable domain (remainder filled in from reference TRBV7-7 and TRBJ2-3): GAGVSQSPRYKVTKRGQDVTLRCDPISSHATLYWYQQALGQGPEFLTYFNYEAQPDKSGLPSDRFSAERPEGSISTLTIQRTEQRDSAMYRCASSQTSGRTDTQYFGPGTRLTVL.

The chain has TRBV6-1 and TRBJ2-1; D uncertain. This CDR3 has 15 residues. CDR1 is MNHNS, CDR2 SASEGT, per germline. Trimming removed 1 base from V and 4 bases from J, with 11 bases in between. The CDR3 loop is CASSEVGQAYNEQFF. As DNA, the CDR3 is TGTGCCAGCAGTGAAGTCGGCCAGGCTTACAATGAGCAGTTCTTC.

This clone ranks as medium-sized. J is TRBJ2-2 and V is TRBV10-3; 8 bases are shared with TRBD2. The germline V gene encodes CDR1 ENHRY and CDR2 SYGVKD. The CDR3 length is 15 residues. The junction had 6 bases not matched to a gene; V was cut back by 2 bases and J by 7 bases. DNA for the CDR3: TGTGCCATCAGTGAGGGGACTAGTTTTGGCGGGGAGCTGTTTTTT. It specifies CAISEGTSFGGELFF.